A single sample is the source of the 13 T cell receptor beta chains below, sequenced in a study of control samples from healthy donors and cancer patients. Assay: immunoSEQ multiplex PCR; the TCRdb copy retains only in-frame clones and omits some. In the table there are around 20,000 clones, approximately 89% of which are singletons. The sequenced material came from PBMCs. These receptors came from a man aged 55-75 years with head and neck cancer.

The rearrangement links TRBV20-1 to TRBJ1-1; D is unclear. V gave up 3 bases and J gave up 0 bases, with 11 bases separating them. Germline V gene data show CDR1 as DFQATT and CDR2 as SNEGSKA (reference sequence). The length of the CDR3 is 14 residues. Written as DNA, the CDR3 is TGCAGTGCTAGTAAGAAGGGTTTGAACACTGAAGCTTTCTTT. It codes for CSASKKGLNTEAFF.

The chain has TRBV10-3 and TRBJ2-7, with 10 bases identical to TRBD2. Germline V gives CDR1 ENHRY, CDR2 SYGVKD. The CDR3 consists of 17 residues. V was clipped by 2 bases and J by 0 bases; unmatched bases: 7. The CDR3 region has the DNA TGTGCCATCAGTGAGGCACTAGCGGGACCCAGCTCCTACGAGCAGTACTTC. Translated: CAISEALAGPSSYEQYF.

The gene calls are TRBV4-2 and TRBJ2-1, with D possibly matching TRBD2 (5 bases). CDR1 is LGHNA, CDR2 YNFKEQ, per germline. CDR3 length equals 17 residues. Trimming pared 0 bases from V and 1 base from J, leaving 13 bases between. In nucleotides, the CDR3 is TGTGCCAGCAGCCAAGATTTGGGGAGCAGGTCCTACAATGAGCAGTTCTTC. It encodes CASSQDLGSRSYNEQFF.

The rearrangement joins TRBV5-1 to TRBJ2-3; TRBD1 matches 7 bases. Germline assignment: CDR1 SGHRS and CDR2 YFSETQ. The V gene end was trimmed by 4 bases and the J gene end by 6 bases; junction bases not matched to a gene: 5. The CDR3 has 13 amino acids. CDR3 coding DNA: TGCGCCAGCAGCCCCGGGACAGCCGATACGCAGTATTTT. Amino acid sequence: CASSPGTADTQYF.

The V call is TRBV9, the J call TRBJ2-2; TRBD2 might be the D (5 bases). Trimming left V 1 base short and J 5 bases short, with 12 bases between. The CDR3 has 15 residues. Looked up from germline, CDR1 is SGDLS and CDR2 is YYNGEE. CDR3 in amino acids: CASSVFPGNTGELFF. The CDR3 nucleotides are TGTGCCAGCAGCGTATTTCCGGGGAATACCGGGGAGCTGTTTTTT.

V gene TRBV11-1 combines with J gene TRBJ1-1, with 8 positions matching TRBD1. CDR3 length equals 14 residues. Germline CDR1 SGHAT, CDR2 FQDESV (reference sequence). Trimming at V came to 5 bases and at J to 5 bases, leaving 7 bases not matched to a gene. CDR3 sequence (DNA): TGTGCCAGCAGCGCCTGGACAGGGAGGACTGAAGCTTTCTTT. Protein: CASSAWTGRTEAFF.

This sequence joins TRBV7-9 and TRBJ2-1; 10 bases agree with TRBD1. The trim removed 4 bases at V and 4 bases at J, leaving 4 bases unmatched. Germline CDR1 SEHNR, CDR2 FQNEAQ (reference sequence). The length of the CDR3 is 15 residues. CDR3 sequence: CASSSDRGPYNEQFF. Here the CDR3 DNA reads TGTGCCAGCAGCTCCGACAGGGGGCCTTACAATGAGCAGTTCTTC.

This clone appeared once. The junction shows a germline mismatch at one end, possibly a read error. The rearrangement uses TRBV2 and TRBJ1-4, with D perhaps matching TRBD1 (6 bases). CDR1 SNHLY and CDR2 FYNNEI come from the germline V gene. The CDR3 is made up of 16 amino acids. CDR3 bases: TGTGCCAACAGTCTTACCAGGGGCGGGAGGAATGAAAAACTGTTTTTT. It encodes CANSLTRGGRNEKLFF.

The rearrangement uses TRBV11-3 and TRBJ2-1; 12 bases are shared with TRBD2. There are 16 residues in the CDR3. The V and J ends lost 5 bases and 8 bases, in that order; junction bases with no gene match: 10. The germline V gene has CDR1 SGHNT and CDR2 YENEEA. The CDR3 spells CASSPLAGGPFDEQFF. The CDR3, as DNA: TGTGCCAGCAGCCCCCTAGCGGGAGGGCCATTCGATGAGCAGTTCTTC.

The chain employs TRBV13 and TRBJ1-1; D possibly corresponds to TRBD1 (5 bases). V dropped 2 bases and J dropped 3 bases, with 7 bases sitting between them. The CDR3 is 13 amino acids. CDR1 is PRHDT and CDR2 is FYEKMQ in the germline V gene (reference sequence). This CDR3 is CASSLKGDTEAFF. The DNA for the CDR3 is TGTGCCAGCAGCTTAAAAGGGGACACTGAAGCTTTCTTT.

The chain couples TRBV5-1 to TRBJ2-7; possible D gene TRBD2, 5 bases. V lost 0 bases and J 0 bases, leaving 10 bases between the germline ends. The germline CDR1 and CDR2 sequences are SGHRS and YFSETQ. There are 15 residues in the CDR3. CDR3 sequence: CASSLGSVYSYEQYF. CDR3 DNA sequence: TGCGCCAGCAGCTTGGGTAGCGTCTACTCCTACGAGCAGTACTTC.

The chain couples TRBV5-4 to TRBJ2-2; 10 nucleotides align to TRBD1. The germline V gene has CDR1 SGHNT and CDR2 YYREEE (reference sequence). There are 15 residues in the CDR3. V shed 4 bases, J shed 4 bases, and the junction held 4 bases outside the gene matches. Here the CDR3 DNA reads TGTGCCAGCAGCCAGGACAGGGGGGGCACCGGGGAGCTGTTTTTT. It encodes CASSQDRGGTGELFF. Combining the CDR3 with reference TRBV5-4 and TRBJ2-2 gives the whole variable domain ETGVTQSPTHLIKTRGQQVTLRCSSQSGHNTVSWYQQALGQGPQFIFQYYREEENGRGNFPPRFSGLQFPNYSSELNVNALELDDSALYLCASSQDRGGTGELFFGEGSRLTVL.

V is TRBV18 and J is TRBJ2-1; weak D call: TRBD2 (6 bases). CDR1 and CDR2 from the germline V gene are KGHSH and LQKENI. The CDR3 contains 13 residues. V was shortened by 3 bases and J by 8 bases, with 11 bases between the two germline ends. The CDR3 coding sequence is TGTGCCAGCTCACCCACGGGGGTAGATGAGCAGTTCTTC. Amino acid sequence: CASSPTGVDEQFF.